Presented here are 24 T cell receptor beta chains from one specimen sequenced in a study of neoadjuvant anti-PD-1 for oral cavity cancer. Assay: immunoSEQ multiplex PCR; the TCRdb copy retains only in-frame clones and omits some. The data contain fewer than 20,000 clones, around 62% of them seen just once; the ten biggest clones take up roughly 2.6%. The specimen was PBMCs, collected before nivolumab (anti-PD-1) treatment. These receptors all stem from a person aged 40 to 85 with oral cavity squamous cell carcinoma.

In its sample, this clone was seen a few times. V and J are TRBV5-8 and TRBJ1-5; no reliable D call. V shed 3 bases and J shed 7 bases, with 11 bases lying between them. This CDR3 comprises 13 residues. CDR1 SGHTS and CDR2 YDEGEE come from the germline V gene. The chain's CDR3 is CASSWNTGQPQHF. As DNA, the CDR3 is TGTGCCAGCAGCTGGAACACTGGACAGCCCCAGCATTTT.

This clone came up a few times. The chain employs TRBV19 and TRBJ2-7; D gene ambiguous. The CDR3 spans 15 residues. Trimming removed 3 bases at V and 0 bases at J, with 12 bases between. Germline V gives CDR1 LNHDA, CDR2 SQIVND (reference sequence). DNA for the CDR3: TGTGCCAGTAGTATCAGTGAGGCGGCCTCCTACGAGCAGTACTTC. It encodes CASSISEAASYEQYF.

The J gene is TRBJ1-2, the V gene TRBV7-8; TRBD1 agrees at 7 bases. Per germline, CDR1 SGHVS and CDR2 FQNEAQ. The CDR3 is 15 amino acids. V dropped 2 bases and J dropped 3; count of bases not matched to a gene: 6. The CDR3 DNA is TGTGCCAGCAGCTTATTCAGAGACAGGGACTATGGCTACACCTTC. This sequence encodes CASSLFRDRDYGYTF.

CDR3 nucleotides: TGTGCCTGGAGTAGGGGGGCGCCCACTGAAGCTTTCTTT. This translates into CAWSRGAPTEAFF. The V call is TRBV30, the J call TRBJ1-1; D is perhaps TRBD1 (6 bases). V gave up 2 bases and J gave up 4 bases, with 11 bases separating them. The CDR3 totals 13 residues. CDR1 and CDR2 (germline): GTSNPN, SVGIG (reference sequence).

CDR3 DNA: TGTGCCAGCAGCCGGACTAGCGGGAGCTTACAGACCCAGTACTTC. Translation: CASSRTSGSLQTQYF. The genes are TRBV5-4 and TRBJ2-5, with 13 bases aligning to TRBD2. Germline-derived CDR1 and CDR2 are SGHNT and YYREEE (reference sequence). The CDR3 runs to 15 residues. Trimming removed 4 bases from V and 6 bases from J; junction bases left unmatched: 6.

Only a few counts were recorded for this clone. This rearrangement joins TRBV7-9 to TRBJ2-7; 7 bases match TRBD1. With V trimmed by 1 base and J by 4 bases, 4 bases remained unmatched. The germline V gene has CDR1 SEHNR and CDR2 FQNEAQ (reference sequence). The CDR3 has 14 amino acids. This CDR3 reads CASSLDGTVYEQYF. CDR3 coding DNA: TGTGCCAGCAGCTTAGACGGGACAGTGTACGAGCAGTACTTC.

The chain uses TRBV6-5 and TRBJ1-1; D unclear. V dropped 0 bases and J dropped 3 bases, with 14 bases sitting between them. CDR3 length: 16 residues. The germline V gene encodes CDR1 MNHEY and CDR2 SVGAGI. The CDR3: CASSYSAGSGDTEAFF. CDR3 DNA: TGTGCCAGCAGTTACTCAGCGGGGTCCGGCGACACTGAAGCTTTCTTT.

The chain joins TRBV27 to TRBJ2-2; D unclear. The V gene's germline CDR1 is MNHEY and CDR2 SMNVEV (reference sequence). Trimming removed 2 bases from V and 4 bases from J, with 14 bases in between. CDR3 length: 16 amino acids. Written as DNA, the CDR3 is TGTGCCAGCAGTTTACGGTCCAATACCTTCACCGGGGAGCTGTTTTTT. Its translation is CASSLRSNTFTGELFF.

The rearrangement links TRBV10-1 to TRBJ2-3; the match to TRBD2 covers 10 bases. With V trimmed by 6 bases and J by 1 base, 4 bases remained unmatched. This CDR3 spans 15 amino acids. Per germline, CDR1 WNHNN and CDR2 SYGVQD (reference sequence). CDR3 sequence (DNA): TGCGCCAGCAGCCGAGGGACTAGCGGCACAGATACGCAGTATTTT. Its protein product is CASSRGTSGTDTQYF.

The chain joins TRBV28 to TRBJ2-2; D perhaps matches TRBD2 (5 bases). This CDR3 comprises 15 residues. V gave up 10 bases and J gave up 1 base, with 16 bases separating them. CDR1 and CDR2 (germline): MDHEN, SYDVKM. The CDR3 region has the DNA TGTGCCACCCCGAGGTTCGGGATGAACACCGGGGAGCTGTTTTTT. This encodes CATPRFGMNTGELFF.

This clone appeared once. The chain is built from TRBV5-1 and TRBJ2-1; TRBD2 agrees at 9 bases. The CDR3 runs 15 residues. CDR1 is SGHRS, CDR2 YFSETQ, per germline. V was pared by 4 bases and J by 0 bases, with 2 bases of the junction left unmatched. CDR3 sequence (DNA): TGCGCCAGCAGCCTTAGCGGGAGCTCCTACAATGAGCAGTTCTTC. Its protein is CASSLSGSSYNEQFF.

V gene TRBV10-3 combines with J gene TRBJ1-2; a weak D match, TRBD1 (5 bases). This CDR3 contains 13 residues. Per the germline V gene, CDR1 is ENHRY and CDR2 is SYGVKD. The germline V and J ends were trimmed by 10 bases and 1 base, with 13 bases remaining between them. The CDR3, as DNA: TGTGCCACGTCACAGGAACGTAACTATGGCTACACCTTC. Translated, it gives CATSQERNYGYTF.

CDR3 residues: CASARPQGVTDTQYF. The CDR3 DNA follows: TGTGCCAGTGCAAGGCCCCAGGGTGTCACAGATACGCAGTATTTT. The gene calls are TRBV25-1 and TRBJ2-3; weak D call: TRBD1 (5 bases). The CDR3 runs 15 residues. V lost 9 bases, J lost 2 bases, and 18 bases lay in between. The germline CDR1 and CDR2 sequences are MGHDK and SYGVNS.

This clone was counted a few times. V is TRBV5-4 and J is TRBJ2-5, with 8 bases aligning to TRBD2. Trimming removed 4 bases from V and 5 bases from J; junction bases left unmatched: 10. From germline, CDR1 is SGHNT and CDR2 YYREEE (reference sequence). The CDR3 runs to 15 residues. CDR3 DNA sequence: TGTGCCAGCAGCCAGCTCGGGGGGGAGTTGGAGACCCAGTACTTC. Translating it yields CASSQLGGELETQYF.

This clone was seen only a few times. The J gene is TRBJ2-2, the V gene TRBV18; perhaps TRBD1 as D (6 bases). The CDR3 is 13 residues long. Per the germline V gene, CDR1 is KGHSH and CDR2 is LQKENI. The V gene lost 6 bases and the J gene lost 6 bases, with 11 bases spanning the gap. The CDR3 coding sequence is TGTGCCAGCTCTACACAGGGACCCGGGGAGCTGTTTTTT. Translated, it gives CASSTQGPGELFF.

This clone was counted a few times. The CDR3 DNA follows: TGTGCCAGCAGCTTAGGGTCAGGGAGTGGAACTGAAGCTTTCTTT. Amino acid sequence: CASSLGSGSGTEAFF. The chain couples TRBV11-3 to TRBJ1-1; weak D call: TRBD1 (5 bases). Between the trimmed V and J ends, which lost 1 base and 5 bases, there was a span of 14 bases. This CDR3 has 15 amino acids. CDR1 is SGHNT and CDR2 is YENEEA in the germline V gene.

The chain joins TRBV4-2 to TRBJ2-2, with 10 positions matching TRBD2. CDR3 length: 16 amino acids. CDR1 and CDR2 (germline): LGHNA, YNFKEQ. The J segment lost 2 bases and the V segment lost 3 bases, leaving 3 bases of the junction unmatched. In DNA, the CDR3 is TGTGCCAGCAGCCAGGGACTAGCGCAAAACACCGGGGAGCTGTTTTTT. This encodes CASSQGLAQNTGELFF.

This clone has only a few counts. The chain employs TRBV6-5 and TRBJ1-2; D uncertain. The CDR3 totals 14 residues. Trimming took off 4 bases at V and 7 bases at J, with 16 bases between the two ends. Germline assignment: CDR1 MNHEY and CDR2 SVGAGI. CDR3 sequence reads: CASSSAAGESGYTF. The CDR3 DNA reads as TGTGCCAGCAGTTCCGCCGCCGGGGAGTCTGGCTACACCTTC.

The chain carries TRBV2 and TRBJ2-1, with 8 bases identical to TRBD1. V lost 7 bases and J lost 0; bases outside the gene matches: 5. The CDR3 has 15 amino acids. Germline assignment: CDR1 SNHLY and CDR2 FYNNEI. The CDR3 loop reads CASNPTGVSYNEQFF. The DNA of the CDR3 is TGTGCCAGCAATCCGACAGGGGTCTCCTACAATGAGCAGTTCTTC.

This chain links TRBV6-6 with TRBJ2-3; D uncertain. With 0 bases removed from V and 5 bases from J, the gap between germline ends came to 15 bases. Germline V gene lookup returns CDR1 MNHNY and CDR2 SVGAGI (reference sequence). CDR3 length: 16 residues. The CDR3 coding sequence is TGTGCCAGCAGTTACTCGAGTAAAGGGCTTGGAGATACGCAGTATTTT. Its protein product is CASSYSSKGLGDTQYF.

The rearrangement joins TRBV7-8 to TRBJ2-5; 13 positions agree with TRBD2. This CDR3 is 16 amino acids long. Germline V gives CDR1 SGHVS, CDR2 FQNEAQ. Trimming removed 2 bases from V and 3 bases from J; junction bases left unmatched: 3. The CDR3 DNA reads as TGTGCCAGCAGCTTAATGGGACTAGCGGGAAAAGAGACCCAGTACTTC. Its translation is CASSLMGLAGKETQYF.

The J gene is TRBJ1-4, the V gene TRBV5-1, with D possibly being TRBD1 (6 bases). From germline, CDR1 is SGHRS and CDR2 YFSETQ. There are 16 residues in the CDR3. V lost 1 base and J lost 8, with 18 bases in between. The CDR3 bases are TGCGCCAGCAGCTTGAGTACGGGGGGCATAGACGAAAAACTGTTTTTT. This sequence encodes CASSLSTGGIDEKLFF.

DNA of the CDR3: TGTGCCAGCAGCGTGGGGCCGGAGCTCTCCTACGAGCAGTACTTC. This codes for CASSVGPELSYEQYF. The chain has TRBV9 and TRBJ2-7, with D possibly TRBD1 on 5 matching bases. V dropped 2 bases and J dropped 0 bases, with 12 bases sitting between them. The germline gives CDR1 SGDLS, CDR2 YYNGEE. The CDR3 length is 15 residues.

The DNA for the CDR3 is TGTGCCAGGGGGGCCCCCACCCACGGGGGAGGAGATACCCAGTACTTC. Translating gives CARGAPTHGGGDTQYF. The chain is built from TRBV21-1 and TRBJ2-5. TRBV21-1 counts as a pseudogene. The CDR3 has 16 amino acids.